This T cell receptor (beta chain) was recovered during a study of T-cell memory formation after mild COVID-19. On the study more broadly: Largely donor-specific sequence clusters came from a couple of donors.

Using its own MiXCR run on the 5' RACE reads, TCRdb lists one record per CDR3 protein. The sample gives hundreds of thousands of distinct CDR3 sequences, around 13% of which show up once; 20% to 25% is in the top ten. V lost 3 bases and J 6 bases, leaving 9 bases between the germline ends. Germline V gene data show CDR1 as LNHDA and CDR2 as SQIVND (reference sequence). The CDR3 is 13 residues long. The chain links TRBV19 to TRBJ2-1; a possible D gene is TRBD2 (5 bases). This sequence was found in a man aged 18 to 29 who had mild COVID-19 (a few samples of this study predate the infection). Cell type and time point are not known. Sequences were obtained from PBMCs or a T cell subset sorted from them (not recorded which). The CDR3 bases are TGTGCCAGTAGTATCGGGATGGCCAATGAGCAGTTCTTC. It encodes CASSIGMANEQFF.